The sequence of this T cell receptor beta chain was determined in a study of cytomegalovirus exposure and HLA in healthy donors. The wider study: HLA-typed donors contributed approximately 86 million unique TCRs, which were held in an early data release. The Caucasian-associated ancestry cluster contained 65% to 85% of the 398 genotyped donors.

13 Jbeta primers and 60 Vbeta primers were used for the PCR. Clones were sequenced by immunoSEQ multiplex PCR, and TCRdb holds only the in-frame ones, with some missing. This table has about 100,000 clones, 70% appearing once. The CDR3 sequence is 11 residues long. V was clipped by 7 bases and J by 4 bases, with 8 bases between them. Germline V gene lookup returns CDR1 GTSNPN and CDR2 SVGIG (reference sequence). This clone was seen only a few times. The sample consisted of PBMCs. The clonotype originates from a man aged 35 to 55 in good health and CMV-seropositive. The rearrangement joins TRBV30 to TRBJ2-1, with D possibly matching TRBD2 (5 bases). CDR3 in amino acids: CAFIAYNEQFF. CDR3 nucleotides: TGTGCCTTCATAGCGTACAATGAGCAGTTCTTC.